This TCR beta chain stems from a study of cytomegalovirus exposure and HLA in healthy donors. Study summary: Unique TCRs from HLA-typed donors, 85 million to 100 million of them, were held in an early data release. Findings and limits, study-wide: The authors later found most CMV-associated TCR beta chains appeared HLA-restricted. Near-uniform donor sequencing depth was presumed by presence/absence analyses.

The germline CDR1 and CDR2 sequences are MNHEY and SMNVEV (reference sequence). V lost 0 bases, J lost 5 bases, and 13 bases lay in between. The CDR3 runs 15 residues. The PCR contained 60 Vbeta and 13 Jbeta primers. Method: immunoSEQ multiplex PCR; TCRdb's copy keeps in-frame clones and lacks some. The sample consists of some 170,000 clones, 75% to 85% of them appearing once. As concerns this clone: Its antigen remains unidentified.

The rearrangement joins TRBV27 to TRBJ1-2; D remains unclear. This TCR derives from a woman under 30 in good health and CMV-seropositive. The source material was PBMCs. The CDR3 loop reads CASSLSTQRAYGYTF. The DNA for the CDR3 is TGTGCCAGCAGTTTATCGACCCAGAGGGCATATGGCTACACCTTC.